The 18 T cell receptor beta chains presented below share a single source sample, sequenced in a study of T cells after yellow fever vaccination. TCRdb itself ran the 5' RACE reads through MiXCR, one entry per CDR3 protein. The sample shows a few hundred thousand distinct CDR3 sequences, about 7.1% of them seen only once. The specimen was CD4+ T cells sorted from PBMCs, collected 15 days after the yellow fever booster vaccination. The source is a man in his thirties or forties who received the YFV17D yellow fever vaccine.

This clonotype was seen many times. The chain links TRBV27 to TRBJ2-7, with TRBD2 identical over 9 bases. J lost 2 bases, V lost 8 bases, and 7 bases had no gene match. The germline gives CDR1 MNHEY, CDR2 SMNVEV (reference sequence). The CDR3 loop spans 14 amino acids. The CDR3 here is CASLGLAPPYEQYF. Here the CDR3 DNA reads TGTGCCAGCCTTGGACTAGCGCCCCCCTACGAGCAGTACTTC.

This clonotype has just a few counts. The chain combines TRBV7-3 with TRBJ2-1; the D gene is possibly TRBD2 (6 bases). The CDR3 spans 16 residues. V dropped 1 base and J dropped 2 bases, with 12 bases sitting between them. CDR1 is SGHTA and CDR2 is FQGTGA in the germline V gene. The CDR3 region is CASSLSVGGTYNEQFF. The CDR3 DNA reads as TGTGCCAGCAGCTTAAGTGTCGGGGGAACCTACAATGAGCAGTTCTTC.

The chain employs TRBV7-6 and TRBJ2-1; the match to TRBD1 covers 10 bases. Per the germline V gene, CDR1 is SGHVS and CDR2 is FNYEAQ. With 3 bases clipped from V and 8 bases from J, the junction kept 4 bases outside the gene matches. This CDR3 is built from 14 residues. The chain's CDR3 is CASSLGQGWDEQFF. Here the CDR3 DNA reads TGTGCCAGCAGCTTGGGACAGGGGTGGGATGAGCAGTTCTTC.

The chain links TRBV4-2 to TRBJ2-7; 10 bases line up with TRBD2. This CDR3 is built from 20 residues. Losses at the gene ends were 1 base for V and 0 bases for J; bases not matched to a gene: 15. The germline gives CDR1 LGHNA, CDR2 YNFKEQ. CDR3: CASSQVLRVSSGSFSYEQYF. CDR3 coding DNA: TGTGCCAGCAGCCAAGTCCTGCGCGTGTCTAGCGGGAGCTTCTCCTACGAGCAGTACTTC.

The chain carries TRBV5-4 and TRBJ2-1; 9 bases align to TRBD1. This CDR3 contains 15 residues. The ends lost 4 bases at V and 7 bases at J; junction bases unmatched: 9. Germline V gives CDR1 SGHNT, CDR2 YYREEE (reference sequence). The CDR3 sequence is CASSIIGQGRNEQFF. The CDR3 nucleotides are TGTGCCAGCAGCATTATCGGACAGGGGCGGAATGAGCAGTTCTTC.

This clonotype was seen a handful of times. Here the CDR3 reads CASTRVQNTGELFF. CDR3 nucleotides: TGTGCCAGCACGAGGGTCCAGAACACCGGGGAGCTGTTTTTT. The chain recombines TRBV6-2 or TRBV6-3 with TRBJ2-2; D might be TRBD2 (5 bases). This CDR3 spans 14 amino acids. Between the trimmed V and J ends, which lost 7 bases and 1 base, there was a span of 10 bases. The germline gives CDR1 MNHEY, CDR2 SVGEGT.

The rearrangement joins TRBV29-1 to TRBJ1-1, with a weak D call TRBD1 (6 bases). The CDR3 is 11 amino acids. V lost 7 bases and J lost 4, with 10 bases in between. Germline V gene sequence: CDR1 SQVTM, CDR2 ANQGSEA. CDR3: CSATGFTEAFF. As DNA, the CDR3 is TGCAGCGCAACAGGGTTCACTGAAGCTTTCTTT.

This clonotype was seen a few times. V gene TRBV6-1 combines with J gene TRBJ2-2, with 10 bases that match TRBD1. The V and J ends lost 5 bases and 2 bases, in that order; junction bases with no gene match: 2. Germline CDR1 reads MNHNS; CDR2 reads SASEGT. This CDR3 region has 15 residues. CDR3 sequence reads: CASSLTGGNTGELFF. For the CDR3, the DNA is TGTGCCAGCAGTCTGACAGGGGGCAACACCGGGGAGCTGTTTTTT.

This clonotype was counted many times. The chain links TRBV6-5 to TRBJ1-4, with D unclear. The CDR3 runs 17 residues. Germline CDR1 reads MNHEY; CDR2 reads SVGAGI. V lost 0 bases and J 0 bases, leaving 11 bases between the germline ends. CDR3: CASSYSRAEPTNEKLFF. CDR3 nucleotides: TGTGCCAGCAGTTACTCGAGGGCGGAACCAACTAATGAAAAACTGTTTTTT.

This clonotype was counted between two and nine times. The J gene is TRBJ2-1, the V gene TRBV7-7, with 10 bases lining up with TRBD2. The germline V gene has CDR1 SSHAT and CDR2 FNYEAQ (reference sequence). V lost 4 bases to trimming and J lost 5 bases; unmatched junction nucleotides: 8. This CDR3 has 16 residues. CDR3 in DNA: TGTGCCAGCAGCTCATCTATAGCGGGAGGTAACAATGAGCAGTTCTTC. Encoded protein: CASSSSIAGGNNEQFF.

This clonotype was seen many times. This chain connects TRBV5-1 to TRBJ2-1; 7 bases fit TRBD2. The CDR3 extends over 15 amino acids. J gave up 7 bases and V 3 bases, and 10 bases lay outside the gene matches. Germline V gene lookup returns CDR1 SGHRS and CDR2 YFSETQ. The CDR3 coding sequence is TGCGCCAGCAGCTCAACTAGCGCCCGTTTGAATGAGCAGTTCTTC. Translation gives CASSSTSARLNEQFF.

V gene TRBV19 combines with J gene TRBJ1-2; a possible D gene is TRBD1 (6 bases). Trimming shortened V by 5 bases and J by 4 bases, and 11 bases separated the two germline ends. Germline CDR1 reads LNHDA; CDR2 reads SQIVND (reference sequence). The CDR3 loop spans 13 amino acids. CDR3 nucleotides: TGTGCCAGTAGTTCGGGGGCTGTCTATGGCTACACCTTC. It yields the protein CASSSGAVYGYTF. The variable domain in full, with the rest retrieved from reference TRBV19 and TRBJ1-2, is DGGITQSPKYLFRKEGQNVTLSCEQNLNHDAMYWYRQDPGQGLRLIYYSQIVNDFQKGDIAEGYSVSREKKESFPLTVTSAQKNPTAFYLCASSSGAVYGYTFGSGTRLTVV.

A word on this clonotype: Being one base from a much bigger clone, this may be a read error. This sequence joins TRBV5-7 and TRBJ2-3; D gene unclear. TRBV5-7 has ORF status, its function being uncertain. Trimming took off 3 bases at V and 8 bases at J, with 10 bases between the two ends. The CDR3 runs 12 residues. The CDR3 here is CASSSGMGTQYF. As DNA, the CDR3 is TGTGCCAGCAGCTCCGGCATGGGTACGCAGTATTTT.

This clonotype was counted between two and nine times. The J gene is TRBJ2-5, the V gene TRBV29-1; 7 nucleotides agree with TRBD2. CDR1 is SQVTM, CDR2 ANQGSEA, per germline. V gave up 7 bases and J gave up 4 bases; unmatched junction bases: 6. The length of the CDR3 is 12 residues. CDR3 in amino acids: CSGAGVGETQYF. The CDR3 DNA follows: TGCAGCGGGGCGGGAGTAGGAGAGACCCAGTACTTC.

The chain carries TRBV7-2 and TRBJ2-7; D is ambiguous. Trimming cost V 4 bases and J 9 bases, with 16 bases left between them. CDR3 length: 13 residues. Germline-derived CDR1 and CDR2 are SGHTA and FQGNSA. Here the CDR3 DNA reads TGTGCCAGCAGCTCACCAGCGTACAGCGTGCAGTACTTC. Translating gives CASSSPAYSVQYF. The full variable domain, in which reference TRBV7-2 and TRBJ2-7 provide the parts outside the CDR3, is GAGVSQSPSNKVTEKGKDVELRCDPISGHTALYWYRQSLGQGLEFLIYFQGNSAPDKSGLPSDRFSAERTGGSVSTLTIQRTQQEDSAVYLCASSSPAYSVQYFGPGTRLTVT.

This clonotype has at least ten counts. The gene calls are TRBV20-1 and TRBJ2-7; no clear D gene. CDR3 length: 13 residues. V was shortened by 4 bases and J by 1 base, with 11 bases between the two germline ends. CDR1 and CDR2 from the germline V gene are DFQATT and SNEGSKA (reference sequence). The CDR3 loop reads CSAIVVGSYEQYF. CDR3 DNA: TGCAGTGCTATAGTGGTGGGGTCCTACGAGCAGTACTTC.

This clonotype was detected many times. V is TRBV7-2 and J is TRBJ2-2; maybe TRBD2 (5 bases). CDR1 is SGHTA, CDR2 FQGNSA, per germline. Deletions cut 4 bases from V and 5 bases from J, with 11 bases between. The CDR3 has 14 amino acids. CDR3 sequence: CASSSVGGTGELFF. CDR3 nucleotides: TGTGCCAGCAGCTCGGTCGGAGGAACCGGGGAGCTGTTTTTT.

CDR3 in DNA: TGTGCCACCAGCAGAGCTGGGGAGACCCAGTACTTC. Protein: CATSRAGETQYF. The rearrangement joins TRBV15 to TRBJ2-5; no firm D call. The CDR3 is made up of 12 amino acids. The ends were cut back, 1 base at V and 5 bases at J, with 5 bases in the middle. Germline CDR1 reads LNHNV; CDR2 reads YYDKDF (reference sequence).